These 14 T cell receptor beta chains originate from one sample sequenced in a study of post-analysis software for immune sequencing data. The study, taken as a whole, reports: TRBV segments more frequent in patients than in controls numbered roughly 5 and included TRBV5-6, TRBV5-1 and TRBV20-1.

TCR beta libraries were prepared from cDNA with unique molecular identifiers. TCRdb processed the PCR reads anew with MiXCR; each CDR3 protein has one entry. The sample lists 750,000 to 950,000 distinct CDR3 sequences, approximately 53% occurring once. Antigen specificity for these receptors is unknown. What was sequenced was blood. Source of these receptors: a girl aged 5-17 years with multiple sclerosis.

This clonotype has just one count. The CDR3 DNA follows: TGTGCCAGCAGGTCCGGATGGACTGAAGCTTTCTTT. Translated, it gives CASRSGWTEAFF. V usage is TRBV11-2 and J usage is TRBJ1-1, with no clear D. V gave up 6 bases and J gave up 5 bases, with 10 bases separating them. The CDR3 covers 12 residues. The germline V gene encodes CDR1 SGHAT and CDR2 FQNNGV.

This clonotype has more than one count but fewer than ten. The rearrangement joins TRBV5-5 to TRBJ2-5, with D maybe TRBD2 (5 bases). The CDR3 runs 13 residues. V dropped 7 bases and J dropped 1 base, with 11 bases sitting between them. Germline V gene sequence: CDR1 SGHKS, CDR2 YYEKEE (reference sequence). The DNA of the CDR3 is TGTGCCAGCTTGCTAGCCCTCCAAGAGACCCAGTACTTC. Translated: CASLLALQETQYF.

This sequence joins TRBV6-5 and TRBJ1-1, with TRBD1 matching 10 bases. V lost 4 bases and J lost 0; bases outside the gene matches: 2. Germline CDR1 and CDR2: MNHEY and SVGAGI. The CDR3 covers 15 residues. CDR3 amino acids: CASSWTGGLNTEAFF. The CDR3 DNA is TGTGCCAGCAGTTGGACAGGGGGGTTGAACACTGAAGCTTTCTTT.

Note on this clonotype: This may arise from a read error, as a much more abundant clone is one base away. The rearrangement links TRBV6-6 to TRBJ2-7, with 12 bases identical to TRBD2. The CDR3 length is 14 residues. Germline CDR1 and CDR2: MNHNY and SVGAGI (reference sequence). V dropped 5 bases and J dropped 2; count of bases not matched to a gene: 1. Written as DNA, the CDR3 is TGTGCCAGCAGTGGGACTAGCGGGCCCTACGAGCAGTACTTC. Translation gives CASSGTSGPYEQYF.

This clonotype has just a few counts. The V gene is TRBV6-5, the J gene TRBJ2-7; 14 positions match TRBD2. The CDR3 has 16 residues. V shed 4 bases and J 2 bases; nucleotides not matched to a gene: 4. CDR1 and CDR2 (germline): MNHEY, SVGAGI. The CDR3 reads CASSFGTSGGTYEQYF. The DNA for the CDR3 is TGTGCCAGCAGTTTCGGGACTAGCGGGGGTACCTACGAGCAGTACTTC.

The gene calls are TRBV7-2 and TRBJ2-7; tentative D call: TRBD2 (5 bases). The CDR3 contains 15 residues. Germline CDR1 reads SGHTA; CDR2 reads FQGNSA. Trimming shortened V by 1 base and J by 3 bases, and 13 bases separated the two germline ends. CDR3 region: CASSLGAGSDYEQYF. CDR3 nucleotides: TGTGCCAGCAGCTTAGGGGCGGGTTCAGACTACGAGCAGTACTTC. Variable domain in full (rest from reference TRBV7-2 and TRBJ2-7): GAGVSQSPSNKVTEKGKDVELRCDPISGHTALYWYRQSLGQGLEFLIYFQGNSAPDKSGLPSDRFSAERTGGSVSTLTIQRTQQEDSAVYLCASSLGAGSDYEQYFGPGTRLTVT.

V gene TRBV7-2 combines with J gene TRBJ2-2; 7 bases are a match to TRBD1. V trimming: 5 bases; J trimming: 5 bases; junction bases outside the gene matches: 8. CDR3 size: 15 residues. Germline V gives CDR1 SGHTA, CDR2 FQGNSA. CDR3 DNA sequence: TGTGCCAGCAGCCGCAGACAGGGCAGAACCGGGGAGCTGTTTTTT. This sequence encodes CASSRRQGRTGELFF.

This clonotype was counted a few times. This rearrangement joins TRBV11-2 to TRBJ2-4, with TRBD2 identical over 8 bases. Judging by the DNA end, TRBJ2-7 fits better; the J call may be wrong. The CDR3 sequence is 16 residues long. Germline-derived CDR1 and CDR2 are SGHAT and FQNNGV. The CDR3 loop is CASSVPGISRGGEQYF. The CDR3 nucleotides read TGTGCCAGCAGCGTACCAGGGATTTCACGGGGGGGCGAGCAGTACTTC.

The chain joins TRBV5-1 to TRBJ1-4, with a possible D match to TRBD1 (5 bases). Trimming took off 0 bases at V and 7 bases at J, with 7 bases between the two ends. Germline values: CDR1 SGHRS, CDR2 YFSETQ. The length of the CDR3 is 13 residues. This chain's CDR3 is CASSLGTLEKLFF. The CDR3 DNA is TGCGCCAGCAGCTTGGGGACACTTGAAAAACTGTTTTTT. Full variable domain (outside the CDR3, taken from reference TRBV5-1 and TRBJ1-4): KAGVTQTPRYLIKTRGQQVTLSCSPISGHRSVSWYQQTPGQGLQFLFEYFSETQRNKGNFPGRFSGRQFSNSRSEMNVSTLELGDSALYLCASSLGTLEKLFFGSGTQLSVL.

This chain's CDR3 is CASSPIVQALWKGYTF. The CDR3 DNA follows: TGTGCCAGCTCACCCATTGTCCAGGCGCTCTGGAAGGGCTACACCTTC. The rearrangement joins TRBV18 to TRBJ1-2; D gene ambiguous. With 3 bases removed from V and 8 bases from J, the gap between germline ends came to 22 bases. The CDR3 contains 16 residues. Germline V gene data show CDR1 as KGHSH and CDR2 as LQKENI. The variable domain in full, completed from reference TRBV18 and TRBJ1-2, reads NAGVMQNPRHLVRRRGQEARLRCSPMKGHSHVYWYRQLPEEGLKFMVYLQKENIIDESGMPKERFSAEFPKEGPSILRIQQVVRGDSAAYFCASSPIVQALWKGYTFGSGTRLTVV.

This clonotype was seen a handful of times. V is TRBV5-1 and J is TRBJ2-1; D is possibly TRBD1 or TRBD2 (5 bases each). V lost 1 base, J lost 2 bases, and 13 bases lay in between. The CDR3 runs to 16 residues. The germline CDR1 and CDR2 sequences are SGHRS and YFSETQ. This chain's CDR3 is CASSLPGPTTYNEQFF. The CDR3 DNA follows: TGCGCCAGCAGCTTGCCGGGACCTACAACCTACAATGAGCAGTTCTTC.

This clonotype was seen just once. The CDR3 loop reads CASSALPGKETQYF. In nucleotides, the CDR3 is TGTGCCAGCAGCGCACTTCCAGGGAAAGAGACCCAGTACTTC. This sequence joins TRBV9 and TRBJ2-5; tentative D call: TRBD1 (5 bases). V was clipped by 3 bases and J by 3 bases, with 12 bases between them. This CDR3 contains 14 residues. Looked up from germline, CDR1 is SGDLS and CDR2 is YYNGEE.

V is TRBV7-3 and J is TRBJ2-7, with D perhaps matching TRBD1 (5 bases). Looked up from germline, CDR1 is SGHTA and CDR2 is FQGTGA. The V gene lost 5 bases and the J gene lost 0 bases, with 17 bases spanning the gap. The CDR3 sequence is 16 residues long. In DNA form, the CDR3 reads TGTGCCAGCAGCCCAGTCGGGTCAGGGCGCTCCTACGAGCAGTACTTC. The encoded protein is CASSPVGSGRSYEQYF.

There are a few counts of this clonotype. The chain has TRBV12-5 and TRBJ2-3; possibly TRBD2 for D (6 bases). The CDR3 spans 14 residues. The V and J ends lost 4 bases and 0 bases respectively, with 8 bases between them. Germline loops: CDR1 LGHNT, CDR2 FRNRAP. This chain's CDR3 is CASGWGVSTDTQYF. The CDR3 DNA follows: TGTGCTAGTGGTTGGGGGGTTAGCACAGATACGCAGTATTTT.